Following are 29 T cell receptor beta chains from one sample sequenced in a study of cytomegalovirus exposure and HLA in healthy donors. Sequencing used immunoSEQ multiplex PCR; TCRdb keeps in-frame clones, though not all of them. This sample carries approximately 270,000 clones, 65% to 90% of them seen once, and the ten largest clones take over 0.95%. The sequencing sample was made of PBMCs. These TCRs come from a woman aged 18-29 years in good health and CMV-seronegative.

The gene calls are TRBV4-1 and TRBJ2-7, with a tentative D call TRBD2 (5 bases). Germline-derived CDR1 and CDR2 are MGHRA and YSYEKL. The V end was cut by 1 base, the J end by 3 bases, with 7 bases between. The CDR3 is made up of 13 amino acids. This CDR3 reads CASSQVGSYEQYF. CDR3 DNA sequence: TGCGCCAGCAGCCAAGTAGGGAGCTACGAGCAGTACTTC.

The chain recombines TRBV5-4 with TRBJ2-7; 8 bases are a match to TRBD1. CDR3 length equals 14 residues. V lost 7 bases and J lost 1; bases outside the gene matches: 7. Germline values: CDR1 SGHNT, CDR2 YYREEE (reference sequence). In nucleotides, the CDR3 is TGTGCCAGCCACGGGACAGGAGAATCCTACGAGCAGTACTTC. It yields the protein CASHGTGESYEQYF.

J is TRBJ1-4 and V is TRBV7-9, with TRBD1 matching 9 bases. The trim removed 3 bases at V and 2 bases at J, leaving 4 bases unmatched. Germline V CDR1 and CDR2: SEHNR, FQNEAQ (reference sequence). The CDR3 has 16 amino acids. The CDR3 is CASSFSGTGTNEKLFF. In DNA, the CDR3 is TGTGCCAGCAGCTTTTCTGGGACAGGGACTAATGAAAAACTGTTTTTT.

This chain joins TRBV30 and TRBJ1-4; 12 bases are shared with TRBD1. The ends lost 4 bases at V and 6 bases at J; junction bases unmatched: 9. Germline V gene sequence: CDR1 GTSNPN, CDR2 SVGIG (reference sequence). The CDR3 runs 16 residues. CDR3 region: CAWTLGQGAQDEKLFF. CDR3 sequence (DNA): TGTGCCTGGACCCTGGGACAGGGGGCACAGGATGAAAAACTGTTTTTT.

The chain employs TRBV5-1 and TRBJ2-7; 8 nucleotides line up with TRBD1. V lost 4 bases, J lost 7 bases, and 13 bases stayed unmatched. The CDR3 spans 15 residues. Germline loops: CDR1 SGHRS, CDR2 YFSETQ. The CDR3 coding sequence is TGCGCCAGCAGCGCCGACGGACAGGGAATGGGAGAGCAGTACTTC. It translates to CASSADGQGMGEQYF. The whole variable domain, filled in from reference TRBV5-1 and TRBJ2-7, reads KAGVTQTPRYLIKTRGQQVTLSCSPISGHRSVSWYQQTPGQGLQFLFEYFSETQRNKGNFPGRFSGRQFSNSRSEMNVSTLELGDSALYLCASSADGQGMGEQYFGPGTRLTVT.

This sequence joins TRBV4-1 and TRBJ1-1; 9 bases align to TRBD1. The V gene end was trimmed by 4 bases and the J gene end by 6 bases; junction bases not matched to a gene: 3. CDR3 length equals 13 residues. Germline V gene lookup returns CDR1 MGHRA and CDR2 YSYEKL. CDR3 residues: CASSPRQGAEAFF. The CDR3 bases are TGCGCCAGCAGCCCTCGACAGGGGGCTGAAGCTTTCTTT.

The CDR3 loop is CASSQGDREREKLFF. The CDR3 nucleotides read TGTGCCAGCAGCCAGGGGGACAGGGAACGAGAAAAACTGTTTTTT. This chain uses TRBV4-2 with TRBJ1-4, with 9 nucleotides matching TRBD1. Germline trimming cut 3 bases from V and 8 bases from J; bases unmatched to any gene: 7. CDR1 LGHNA and CDR2 YNFKEQ come from the germline V gene. This CDR3 contains 15 residues.

The chain carries TRBV7-6 and TRBJ1-1, with 8 nucleotides matching TRBD1. Germline CDR1 SGHVS, CDR2 FNYEAQ. The CDR3 sequence is 15 residues long. V gave up 5 bases and J gave up 1 base; unmatched junction bases: 6. DNA of the CDR3: TGTGCCAGCAGCCCGCAGGGGGCTGAGAACACTGAAGCTTTCTTT. Amino acids: CASSPQGAENTEAFF.

J is TRBJ1-2 and V is TRBV4-1; TRBD1 matches 7 bases. This CDR3 region has 15 residues. Germline V gives CDR1 MGHRA, CDR2 YSYEKL. Unmatched junction bases numbered 4, after V lost 2 bases and J lost 1 base. The CDR3 loop is CASSQPGTDNYGYTF. The DNA of the CDR3 is TGCGCCAGCAGCCAACCCGGGACAGATAACTATGGCTACACCTTC.

The gene calls are TRBV5-6 and TRBJ2-1; 8 bases agree with TRBD2. The junction had 2 bases not matched to a gene; V was cut back by 1 base and J by 5 bases. From germline, CDR1 is SGHDT and CDR2 YYEEEE. This CDR3 has 14 residues. The CDR3: CASSLTSGDNEQFF. CDR3 DNA: TGTGCCAGCAGCTTGACTAGCGGAGACAATGAGCAGTTCTTC.

The gene calls are TRBV11-2 and TRBJ2-7, with a weak D call TRBD2 (5 bases). The CDR3 is 15 residues long. Per germline, CDR1 SGHAT and CDR2 FQNNGV. V was cut by 6 bases and J by 4 bases, with 19 bases left in between. This chain's CDR3 is CASSLQSTGFYEQYF. DNA of the CDR3: TGTGCCAGCAGTTTACAGTCTACGGGGTTTTACGAGCAGTACTTC.

The V gene is TRBV5-1, the J gene TRBJ2-5; D gene ambiguous. Germline V gives CDR1 SGHRS, CDR2 YFSETQ. Trimming left V 0 bases short and J 1 base short, with 7 bases between. The CDR3 spans 14 residues. CDR3 bases: TGCGCCAGCAGCTTGGGCGGAGCCCAAGAGACCCAGTACTTC. This translates into CASSLGGAQETQYF.

The chain uses TRBV7-6 and TRBJ1-1; 7 nucleotides line up with TRBD1. Germline V gene data show CDR1 as SGHVS and CDR2 as FNYEAQ. There are 14 residues in the CDR3. V lost 1 base and J lost 4; bases outside the gene matches: 3. This CDR3 reads CASSLDRGFTEAFF. The CDR3 DNA reads TGTGCCAGCAGCTTAGACAGGGGCTTCACTGAAGCTTTCTTT.

The V and J genes are TRBV19 and TRBJ2-1, with TRBD2 identical over 9 bases. Trimming cost V 4 bases and J 0 bases; bases outside gene matches: 13. The germline gives CDR1 LNHDA, CDR2 SQIVND (reference sequence). The length of the CDR3 is 19 residues. The CDR3 bases are TGTGCCAGTAGTACTAAGCGGGGGGCGTTCGTAAGCTCCTACAATGAGCAGTTCTTC. This gives the protein CASSTKRGAFVSSYNEQFF.

V is TRBV5-6 and J is TRBJ1-1; the D gene is possibly TRBD1 (5 bases). The CDR3 covers 12 residues. CDR1 is SGHDT, CDR2 YYEEEE, per germline. Between the trimmed V and J ends, which lost 7 bases and 6 bases, there was a span of 13 bases. The DNA of the CDR3 is TGTGCCAGCCTCCGGGGGGAGGCTGAAGCTTTCTTT. This codes for CASLRGEAEAFF.

The chain employs TRBV30 and TRBJ1-4; D might be TRBD1 (6 bases). Deletions cut 7 bases from V and 0 bases from J, with 21 bases between. CDR1 and CDR2 from the germline V gene are GTSNPN and SVGIG (reference sequence). This CDR3 region has 17 residues. The CDR3 DNA follows: TGTGCCTCTACTGAGGCCGGACAGAGTACAACTAATGAAAAACTGTTTTTT. It translates to CASTEAGQSTTNEKLFF.

This chain connects TRBV2 to TRBJ2-7, with 7 nucleotides matching TRBD1. Germline V gene data show CDR1 as SNHLY and CDR2 as FYNNEI. The CDR3 is 12 amino acids. V dropped 4 bases and J dropped 5; count of bases not matched to a gene: 2. The CDR3 DNA follows: TGTGCCAGCAGTGGGGACAGCAACGAGCAGTACTTC. This translates into CASSGDSNEQYF.

There are a few counts of this clone. The rearrangement uses TRBV30 and TRBJ2-7; 7 nucleotides align to TRBD1. V shed 3 bases, J shed 6 bases, and the junction held 5 bases outside the gene matches. CDR1 is GTSNPN, CDR2 SVGIG, per germline (reference sequence). The CDR3 has 12 residues. CDR3 protein: CAWRDRATEQYF. As DNA, the CDR3 is TGTGCCTGGAGAGACAGGGCGACCGAGCAGTACTTC.

V and J are TRBV11-1 and TRBJ2-1; 8 bases align to TRBD2. From germline, CDR1 is SGHAT and CDR2 FQDESV (reference sequence). J lost 7 bases, V lost 6 bases, and 5 bases had no gene match. The CDR3 is 13 amino acids. CDR3 sequence: CASSIAGPNEQFF. CDR3 nucleotide sequence: TGTGCCAGCAGTATAGCGGGGCCGAATGAGCAGTTCTTC. The full variable domain, its missing parts supplied by reference TRBV11-1 and TRBJ2-1, is EAEVAQSPRYKITEKSQAVAFWCDPISGHATLYWYRQILGQGPELLVQFQDESVVDDSQLPKDRFSAERLKGVDSTLKIQPAELGDSAMYLCASSIAGPNEQFFGPGTRLTVL.

The chain has TRBV6-6 and TRBJ1-6, with D maybe TRBD1 (5 bases). Deletions cut 5 bases from V and 6 bases from J, with 11 bases between. The germline V gene encodes CDR1 MNHNY and CDR2 SVGAGI (reference sequence). The CDR3 has 14 residues. Here the CDR3 DNA reads TGTGCCAGCAGTCCGGGACTGGTTAATTCACCCCTCCACTTT. Protein product: CASSPGLVNSPLHF.

The CDR3 loop is CASSLRTGIMNTEAFF. CDR3 nucleotide sequence: TGTGCCAGCAGTTTACGGACAGGGATCATGAACACTGAAGCTTTCTTT. The chain is built from TRBV6-5 and TRBJ1-1, with 8 positions matching TRBD1. The CDR3 covers 16 residues. Germline lookup yields CDR1 MNHEY and CDR2 SVGAGI. Trimming took 4 bases from V and 0 from J; bases not matched to a gene: 7.

This chain connects TRBV4-1 to TRBJ2-1, with D perhaps matching TRBD2 (6 bases). The CDR3 covers 15 residues. Germline assignment: CDR1 MGHRA and CDR2 YSYEKL. V dropped 1 base and J dropped 8 bases, with 15 bases sitting between them. The CDR3 sequence: CASSQARTIGDEQFF. DNA for the CDR3: TGCGCCAGCAGCCAAGCTAGGACTATTGGGGATGAGCAGTTCTTC.

J is TRBJ1-2 and V is TRBV28, with 8 bases lining up with TRBD1. V lost 6 bases to trimming and J lost 2 bases; unmatched junction nucleotides: 8. Per germline, CDR1 MDHEN and CDR2 SYDVKM. The length of the CDR3 is 15 residues. The CDR3 DNA reads as TGTGCCAGCAGATCAACTACAGGGGGGAACTATGGCTACACCTTC. Protein: CASRSTTGGNYGYTF.

The gene calls are TRBV25-1 and TRBJ1-4; no clear D gene. Between the trimmed V and J ends, which lost 3 bases and 8 bases, there was a span of 16 bases. This CDR3 has 15 amino acids. Germline values: CDR1 MGHDK, CDR2 SYGVNS. The CDR3 nucleotides read TGTGCCAGCAGTGATCCGGGTCAATCGAAGGAAAAACTGTTTTTT. As protein: CASSDPGQSKEKLFF.

The gene calls are TRBV4-1 and TRBJ1-1; weak D call: TRBD1 (5 bases). The CDR3 runs 13 residues. Germline CDR1 and CDR2: MGHRA and YSYEKL. The ends were cut back, 6 bases at V and 3 bases at J, with 11 bases in the middle. CDR3 sequence reads: CASRPGRDTEAFF. The CDR3 nucleotides are TGCGCCAGCAGACCCGGCAGGGACACTGAAGCTTTCTTT.

This rearrangement joins TRBV18 to TRBJ1-5, with 7 bases identical to TRBD1. Trimming at V came to 4 bases and at J to 6 bases, leaving 9 bases not matched to a gene. The CDR3 has 15 amino acids. Germline loops: CDR1 KGHSH, CDR2 LQKENI. The CDR3 sequence is CASSRGQPSGQPQHF. The CDR3 nucleotides read TGTGCCAGCTCACGGGGACAGCCGTCCGGTCAGCCCCAGCATTTT.

The rearrangement uses TRBV6-5 and TRBJ1-1; D remains ambiguous. Trimming shortened V by 7 bases and J by 8 bases, and 17 bases separated the two germline ends. The CDR3 sequence is 13 residues long. In germline, CDR1 is MNHEY, CDR2 SVGAGI. CDR3 sequence (DNA): TGTGCCAGCACCACCGACGGGGTCCCCGAAGCTTTCTTT. Translation: CASTTDGVPEAFF.

V usage is TRBV30 and J usage is TRBJ2-1, with D perhaps matching TRBD2 (5 bases). Germline lookup yields CDR1 GTSNPN and CDR2 SVGIG (reference sequence). This CDR3 spans 15 amino acids. V was trimmed by 4 bases and J by 1 base, leaving 14 bases between them. The CDR3 DNA reads TGTGCCTGGACCAAGAATCCGGGATCCTACAATGAGCAGTTCTTC. Its protein is CAWTKNPGSYNEQFF.

The J gene is TRBJ1-4, the V gene TRBV7-2, with D tentatively TRBD1 (5 bases). Germline lookup yields CDR1 SGHTA and CDR2 FQGNSA. With 7 bases removed from V and 2 bases from J, the gap between germline ends came to 14 bases. This CDR3 comprises 15 residues. Written as DNA, the CDR3 is TGTGCCAGCACCTCCCTGGGGGGGACTAATGAAAAACTGTTTTTT. It translates to CASTSLGGTNEKLFF.